Listed below are T cell receptor beta chains from one sample, sequenced in a study of technical replicates of blood from a few donors. Only in-frame clones appear in the TCRdb table, and some are missing; sequencing was by immunoSEQ multiplex PCR. The sample has tens of thousands of clones; roughly 89% are singletons. The sequencing input was T cells isolated from PBMCs. These TCRs come from a human donor in good health. Each CDR3 is given with its conserved first and last residue. Each record gives: clone size, D gene, J gene, V gene, CDR3 DNA, CDR3 protein. The D gene is left open where the match is weak. The listing skips clone size in some rows; elsewhere it reads once, few, many or a size class.

NA	NA	TRBJ1-5	TRBV2	TGTGCCAGCATAGGGGTGAATAGCAATCAGCCCCAGCATTTT	CASIGVNSNQPQHF
NA	NA	TRBJ2-3	TRBV27	TGTGCCAGCAGTTTATCGATAAGTGGGAGGACCCCAGATACGCAGTATTTT	CASSLSISGRTPDTQYF
NA	NA	TRBJ1-2	TRBV18	TGTGCCAGCTCACCAGAATTGACAGGCGGTTACGGCTACACCTTC	CASSPELTGGYGYTF
NA	NA	TRBJ2-1	TRBV11-3	TGTGCCAGCAGCCGCCGGGACTACAATGAGCAGTTCTTC	CASSRRDYNEQFF
few	TRBD1	TRBJ1-4	TRBV4-1	TGCGCCAGCAGCCAAGTTGGGACAGGGCATGAAAAACTGTTTTTT	CASSQVGTGHEKLFF
NA	NA	TRBJ1-1	TRBV25-1	TGTGCCAGCAGGGGATGGGGTAGCGTGAACACTGAAGCTTTCTTT	CASRGWGSVNTEAFF
NA	NA	TRBJ2-1	TRBV6-1	TGTGCCAGCAGTGAACGAGGTTACAATGAGCAGTTCTTC	CASSERGYNEQFF
NA	TRBD1	TRBJ2-7	TRBV4-3	TGCGCCAGCAGCCGGGACAGGGCTAACTACGAGCAGTACTTC	CASSRDRANYEQYF
NA	TRBD1	TRBJ1-5	TRBV28	TGTGCCAGCAGTTACGTGACAGGGGGCGCAAATCAGCCCCAGCATTTT	CASSYVTGGANQPQHF
NA	NA	TRBJ2-1	TRBV5-1	TGCGCCAGCAGCCCCTTCGCTAGCGACCCGTGGGGGAATGAGCAGTTCTTC	CASSPFASDPWGNEQFF
NA	NA	TRBJ1-2	TRBV7-2	TGTGCCAGCAGCTTAGGACGTCAGGATGGCTACACCTTC	CASSLGRQDGYTF
NA	NA	TRBJ2-3	TRBV9	TGTGCCAGCAGCCCCGAGGGGCGGGATGGCAGCACAGATACGCAGTATTTT	CASSPEGRDGSTDTQYF
NA	NA	TRBJ1-4	TRBV10-3	TGTGCCATCAGTGATCGGCGGTCCTCTAATGAAAAACTGTTTTTT	CAISDRRSSNEKLFF
NA	NA	TRBJ2-7	TRBV7-2	TGTGCCAGCAGCTTCGACAGTTCCTACGAGCAGTACTTC	CASSFDSSYEQYF
NA	TRBD2	TRBJ2-1	TRBV19	TGTGCCAGTAGTACCGGGACTAGCTACTACAATGAGCAGTTCTTC	CASSTGTSYYNEQFF
NA	TRBD2	TRBJ2-1	TRBV6-1	TGTGCCAGCAGTGGACGTTTAGCGGGAGTCTCATACAATGAGCAGTTCTTC	CASSGRLAGVSYNEQFF
NA	NA	TRBJ1-5	TRBV10-3	TGTGCCATCAGGCAAACAGGGCCAGGCAATCAGCCCCAGCATTTT	CAIRQTGPGNQPQHF
NA	NA	TRBJ1-4	TRBV19	TGTGCCAGTAGTCCCGACAGGATTAATGAAAAACTGTTTTTT	CASSPDRINEKLFF
once	NA	TRBJ1-2	TRBV2	TGTGCCAGCAGTGAAGCTTTTAGGGGGAACTATGGCTACACCTTC	CASSEAFRGNYGYTF
NA	NA	TRBJ2-4	TRBV23-1	TGCGCCAGCAGTCAATCCCCAGGGCTGGGTCAGTACTTC	CASSQSPGLGQYF
NA	NA	TRBJ1-4	TRBV7-9	TGTGCCAGCAGTGCCTCGTGGGGCGAAAAACTGTTTTTT	CASSASWGEKLFF
once	TRBD2	TRBJ2-1	TRBV10-1	TGCGCCAGCAGTCCTCTCGCTAGCGGGTCTTGGAATGAGCAGTTCTTC	CASSPLASGSWNEQFF
NA	NA	TRBJ2-7	TRBV18	TGTGCCAGCTCCTCTGGGGGAGGCCCCTCCTACGAGCAGTACTTC	CASSSGGGPSYEQYF
NA	TRBD1	TRBJ1-5	TRBV9	TGTGCCAGCACCAGGACAGGGGAGGGTCAGCCCCAGCATTTT	CASTRTGEGQPQHF
NA	TRBD1	TRBJ1-3	TRBV27	TGTGCCAGCAGTCCAGCGGGGGACAGACTCTTATTCTCTGGAAACACCATATATTTT	CASSPAGDRLLFSGNTIYF
NA	NA	TRBJ2-3	TRBV11-3	TGTGCCAGCAGCTTCGGCGGGACCCGCACAGATACGCAGTATTTT	CASSFGGTRTDTQYF
NA	TRBD1	TRBJ1-4	TRBV6-5	TGTGCCAGCAGTTACTCGATGGGACAGGCAAATGAAAAACTGTTTTTT	CASSYSMGQANEKLFF
NA	TRBD2	TRBJ2-3	TRBV4-1	TGCGCCAGCAGCCGGACTAGCGCAAGCATAACTAGCACAGATACGCAGTATTTT	CASSRTSASITSTDTQYF
few	NA	TRBJ1-1	TRBV11-3	TGTGCCAGCAGCCTTCAGGGTTTGGACACTGAAGCTTTCTTT	CASSLQGLDTEAFF
once	TRBD2	TRBJ2-1	TRBV19	TGTGCCAGCTCGACTAGCGGTAGCTCCTACAATGAGCAGTTCTTC	CASSTSGSSYNEQFF
NA	NA	TRBJ2-7	TRBV28	TGTGCCAGCAGTTTCAGTCAGGGGACGGTATACGAGCAGTACTTC	CASSFSQGTVYEQYF
NA	NA	TRBJ1-3	TRBV5-1	TGCGCCAGCAGCGCTGGAGCTAGCTCTGGAAACACCATATATTTT	CASSAGASSGNTIYF
NA	NA	TRBJ2-1	TRBV28	TGTGCCAGCGAATCAGAATTCAACAATGAGCAGTTCTTC	CASESEFNNEQFF
NA	TRBD2	TRBJ2-7	TRBV28	TGTGCCAGCAGTTCTCATAGCGGGAGCGGGTACGAGCAGTACTTC	CASSSHSGSGYEQYF
NA	NA	TRBJ2-5	TRBV28	TGTGCCAGCAGATACCCAGGGCGGGAGACCCAGTACTTC	CASRYPGRETQYF
NA	NA	TRBJ2-3	TRBV7-9	TGTGCCAGCAGCCGAGAGACAATGCCAGGCACGCAGTATTTT	CASSRETMPGTQYF
NA	NA	TRBJ1-5	TRBV15	TGTGCCACCAGCAGAGGATCAGGGGCGTTAAATCAGCCCCAGCATTTT	CATSRGSGALNQPQHF
once	NA	TRBJ1-2	TRBV6-5	TGTGCCAGCAGAACAGGGTACGGCTACACCTTC	CASRTGYGYTF